This T cell receptor beta chain stems from a study of shared clonotypes between healthy human individuals. The ends lost 3 bases at V and 8 bases at J; junction bases unmatched: 8. The CDR3 sequence is 14 residues long. Germline loops: CDR1 SGHDT, CDR2 YYEEEE. A word on this clone: The antigen is unknown.

Produced via immunoSEQ multiplex PCR; TCRdb's table is partial and in-frame only. The sample lists over a million clones, around 75% seen once, with approximately 1.5% in the top ten. Study results and caveats: Across a handful of donors, naive CD4 shared about 5%, naive CD8 over 3%, memory CD4 about 2.4%, memory CD8 0.4% to 0.5%. There were few donors, and this limited the genetic and exposure-history diversity represented.

Source material: memory CD4+ T cells sorted from blood. Subset of the sample: CD45RA-negative fraction. This sequence joins TRBV5-6 and TRBJ1-2; 9 bases are shared with TRBD1. The clonotype was recovered from a man between 18 and 29 years old in good health. CDR3 loop: CASSSGQGRGGYTF. CDR3 DNA sequence: TGTGCCAGCAGCTCGGGACAGGGTAGGGGAGGCTACACCTTC. Complete variable domain (other parts from reference TRBV5-6 and TRBJ1-2): DAGVTQSPTHLIKTRGQQVTLRCSPKSGHDTVSWYQQALGQGPQFIFQYYEEEERQRGNFPDRFSGHQFPNYSSELNVNALLLGDSALYLCASSSGQGRGGYTFGSGTRLTVV.